This T cell receptor beta chain was profiled in a study of CD8 T cells in cerebrospinal fluid in Alzheimer's disease. Whole-study findings and limits: Healthy subjects less often had a clone of at least 3% than Alzheimer's patients. The largest CSF clone was proportionally bigger in mild cognitive impairment or Alzheimer's disease than controls. Alzheimer's patients were not enriched for EBV-specific clones, which were not the most expanded.

Considering frequency, this clonotype is medium-sized (0.01 to 0.1%). Its specificity is unknown. No DNA is given; TCRdb re-called the 10x single-cell sequencing reads and lists each CDR3 protein once. The repertoire table contains more than 1,300 distinct CDR3 sequences. The CDR3 extends over 14 amino acids. Germline V CDR1 and CDR2: SNHLY, FYNNEI. The sequenced material came from cerebrospinal fluid. The chain combines TRBV2 with TRBJ2-2. This clonotype was sampled from a human donor with mild cognitive impairment. The CDR3: CASSELGYTGELFF.